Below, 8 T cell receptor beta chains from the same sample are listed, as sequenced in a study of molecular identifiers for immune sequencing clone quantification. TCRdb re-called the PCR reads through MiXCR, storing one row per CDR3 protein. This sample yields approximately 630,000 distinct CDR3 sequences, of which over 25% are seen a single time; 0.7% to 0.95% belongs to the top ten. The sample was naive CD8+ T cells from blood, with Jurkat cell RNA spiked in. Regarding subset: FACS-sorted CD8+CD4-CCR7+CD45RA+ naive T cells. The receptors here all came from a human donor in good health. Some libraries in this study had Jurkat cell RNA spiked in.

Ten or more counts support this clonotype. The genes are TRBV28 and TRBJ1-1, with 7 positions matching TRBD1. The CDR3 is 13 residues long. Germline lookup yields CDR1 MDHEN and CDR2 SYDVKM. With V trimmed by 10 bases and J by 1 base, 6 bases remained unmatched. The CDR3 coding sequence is TGTGCCACTTTCGACAGGGCGAACACTGAAGCTTTCTTT. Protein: CATFDRANTEAFF.

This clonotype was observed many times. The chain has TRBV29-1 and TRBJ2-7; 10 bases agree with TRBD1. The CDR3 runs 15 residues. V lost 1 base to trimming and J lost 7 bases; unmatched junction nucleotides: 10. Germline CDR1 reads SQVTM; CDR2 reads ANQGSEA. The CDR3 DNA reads TGCAGCGTTGAAGTAGTGGGGACAGGGGCGGGTGAGCAGTACTTC. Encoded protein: CSVEVVGTGAGEQYF.

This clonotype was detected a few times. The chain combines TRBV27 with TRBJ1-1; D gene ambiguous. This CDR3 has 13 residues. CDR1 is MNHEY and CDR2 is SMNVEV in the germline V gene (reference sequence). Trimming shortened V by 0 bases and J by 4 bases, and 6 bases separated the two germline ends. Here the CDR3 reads CASSLSISTEAFF. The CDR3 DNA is TGTGCCAGCAGTTTATCGATTTCCACTGAAGCTTTCTTT.

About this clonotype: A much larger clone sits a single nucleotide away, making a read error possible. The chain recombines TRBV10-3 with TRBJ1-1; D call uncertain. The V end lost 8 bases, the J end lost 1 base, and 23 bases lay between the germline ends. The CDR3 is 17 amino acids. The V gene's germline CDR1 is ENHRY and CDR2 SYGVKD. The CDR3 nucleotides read TGTGCCATCCCCTCTTCAGTGAAAGGGAAGGCGAACACTGAAGCTTTCTTT. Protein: CAIPSSVKGKANTEAFF.

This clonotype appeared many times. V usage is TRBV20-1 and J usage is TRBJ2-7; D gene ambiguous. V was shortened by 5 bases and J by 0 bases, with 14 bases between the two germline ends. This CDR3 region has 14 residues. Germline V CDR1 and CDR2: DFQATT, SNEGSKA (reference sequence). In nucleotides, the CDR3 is TGCAGTGCTCGGTCCGTCATCAGCTCCTACGAGCAGTACTTC. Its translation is CSARSVISSYEQYF.

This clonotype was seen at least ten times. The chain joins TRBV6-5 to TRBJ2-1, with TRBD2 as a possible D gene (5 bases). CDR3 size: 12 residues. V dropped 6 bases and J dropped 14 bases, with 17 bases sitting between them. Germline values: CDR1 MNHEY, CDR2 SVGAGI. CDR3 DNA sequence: TGTGCCAGCAGCAAAGGAGGCTTCGGGGAGTTCTTC. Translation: CASSKGGFGEFF.

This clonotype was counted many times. CDR3 sequence: CASKQYTEAFF. As DNA, the CDR3 is TGTGCCAGCAAGCAGTATACTGAAGCTTTCTTT. The chain uses TRBV6-2 or TRBV6-3 and TRBJ1-1; D remains unclear. Germline CDR1 reads MNHEY; CDR2 reads SVGEGT. The CDR3 is 11 amino acids. Between the trimmed V and J ends, which lost 7 bases and 5 bases, there was a span of 8 bases.

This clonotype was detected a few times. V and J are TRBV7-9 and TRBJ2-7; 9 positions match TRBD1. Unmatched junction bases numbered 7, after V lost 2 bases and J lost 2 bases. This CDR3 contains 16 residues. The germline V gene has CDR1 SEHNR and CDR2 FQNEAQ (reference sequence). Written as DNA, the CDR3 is TGTGCCAGCAGCTTAATTCTGGGACAGGGCACCTACGAGCAGTACTTC. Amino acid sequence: CASSLILGQGTYEQYF.